This T cell receptor beta chain is from a study of blood T cell repertoires in COVID-19. Across the whole study: PBMCs, B-cell-depleted T cells, or T cells were the source of the cDNA or gDNA that made up the material.

The V and J ends lost 6 bases and 8 bases, in that order; junction bases with no gene match: 12. Germline CDR1 is MDHEN and CDR2 is SYDVKM. The CDR3 consists of 14 residues. Assay: immunoSEQ multiplex PCR; the TCRdb copy retains only in-frame clones and omits some. The sample has hundreds of thousands of clones; less than 90% are singletons. This sequence was found in a woman between 50 and 59 years old in a cohort exposed to, infected with or recovered from COVID-19 (not recorded which). The sample comprised PBMCs or T cells enriched from blood (not recorded which). The rearrangement joins TRBV28 to TRBJ1-2; TRBD1 agrees at 7 bases. This chain's CDR3 is CASRTTTGARGYTF. CDR3 sequence (DNA): TGTGCCAGCAGAACTACAACAGGGGCAAGGGGCTACACCTTC.